This T cell receptor beta chain was sequenced in a study of T cells in tuberculosis. CDR1 and CDR2 from the germline V gene are MNHEY and SVGAGI. This CDR3 comprises 16 residues. V shed 0 bases, J shed 3 bases, and the junction held 7 bases outside the gene matches. Sequencing of TCR-alpha and TCR-beta chains was unpaired. Clones were read by immunoSEQ multiplex PCR, and TCRdb kept only the in-frame ones, dropping some. The table shows approximately 100,000 clones, with about nine tenths occurring only once. Study results and caveats: Some low-affinity tetramer-binding T cells may be absent from this sample.

Thawed, overnight-rested PBMC were stained with GMM-loaded CD1B tetramer, viability dye and anti-CD3, then sorted. The CD1B tetramers carried C32 glucose monomycolate purified from Rhodococcus equi. Tetramer-negative cells, around 100,000 per donor, were also sorted. Sequenced input: CD1b-GMM tetramer-negative cells sorted from PBMCs. The receptor's source is an adult woman with latent tuberculosis. V and J are TRBV6-5 and TRBJ1-2, with TRBD1 matching 7 bases. Written as DNA, the CDR3 is TGTGCCAGCAGTTACTCCGCTACGGGACAGTACTATGGCTACACCTTC. Translated, it gives CASSYSATGQYYGYTF.